The entry below gives a single T cell receptor (beta chain) sequence along with its context. This clonotype was found a few times. The clone's antigen remains unknown. Per-base quality was not reported, and no clone a single base away is much larger than it. V ends up 6 bases short and J 4 bases short, with an unmatched junction base count of 5. From its cysteine to its phenylalanine, the CDR3 spans 15 amino acids. Only the CDR3 DNA stays, 45 bases, in frame from base 1. In the germline V gene, CDR1 corresponds to SGHTA and CDR2 to FQGNSA. What this sample's treatment or condition label stands for: live attenuated yellow fever vaccine strain. A standard Ficoll-Paque protocol was used to isolate PBMCs from peripheral blood. Dynabeads CD4 and CD8 positive selection kits were used to isolate the CD4 and CD8 T-cell fractions. TriZol was used to extract RNA from bulk PBMCs, CD4 and CD8 fractions, and dextramer-positive and dextramer-negative fractions.

The sample comes from a study of T cells after yellow fever vaccination (dated by TCRdb to the late 2010s). Concerning the study at large: The SMART-Seq v4 Ultra Low Input RNA kit was used to prepare libraries from fractions with low cell numbers. To follow T-cell clones before and after primary and booster YFV17D yellow fever vaccination, bulk TCR alpha and beta repertoires were sequenced over time. Two healthy male donors, one aged 18 to 29 and one aged 30 to 40 years, made up the cohort. Blood samples were taken at several timepoints before and after primary and secondary immunization, and bulk PBMC replicates and cell subsets were isolated.

Synthesis of TCR cDNA relied on 5'RACE template switching, a step that introduced a universal primer site along with unique molecular identifiers. cDNA synthesis was primed from both the TCR alpha and TCR beta constant segments. Library amplification used two PCR steps, and the second PCR step added sample barcodes and sequencing adapters. Sequencing of libraries was done on Illumina HiSeq 2500 (2x100 bp) or NovaSeq (2x150 bp). Concerning the study's data processing: MIGEC was used to demultiplex reads and collapse the reads into UMI consensus sequences, and MiXCR was used for V(D)J alignment. Vaccine-responding clonotypes were identified with edgeR using replicate PBMC samples, with FDR below 0.01 and a log2 fold change above 5 up to day 15 being required. CD4 or CD8 identity was assigned to each bulk clonotype according to whether the clonotype was present at higher abundance in the sequenced CD4 repertoire or the sequenced CD8 repertoire. TCRdb trimmed public reads at Q25 via fastp, called clones via MiXCR and kept in-frame beta chains. Every distinct CDR3 protein forms one entry, paired with its most common genes and DNA. The V and J calls come from TCRdb's annotation, not from the publication. Counted in this sample were about 160,000 distinct CDR3 sequences; almost 7% of them appeared once. The ten largest clones capture around 2.3% of the sample.

Study-level results and caveats: After the booster, most clones that had expanded after primary vaccination were detected again (approximately 95% of CD4 and around 88% of CD8), suggesting broad maintenance of memory. FACS-sorted repertoires could contain abundant contaminating clonotypes from the bulk population, so computational filtering was required. A small share of clonotypes occurred in both CD4 and CD8 compartments, likely arising from convergent recombination. Compared with the primary T-cell response, the secondary T-cell response was faster but weaker, reaching its peak on day 5 rather than on day 15. The study included only a couple of donors, which limits how far the findings can be generalized.

The TCR was taken from a young man who received the YFV17D yellow fever vaccine. Rearrangement joined TRBV7-2 to TRBJ1-4; 10 middle bases align to TRBD1. The sample in question was CD4+ T cells sorted from PBMCs, obtained 5 to 6 days after the first yellow fever vaccination. The base sequence is TGTGCCAGCAGACGGGACAGGGGCCGTAATGAAAAACTGTTTTTT. This sequence encodes CASRRDRGRNEKLFF.